This T cell receptor (beta chain) was captured by sequencing in a study of control samples from healthy donors and cancer patients. The table came from immunoSEQ multiplex PCR; TCRdb's copy has only in-frame clones and leaves some out. The sample has about 97,000 clones, roughly 91% seen once. The CDR3 runs to 15 residues. V was clipped by 5 bases and J by 7 bases; unmatched bases: 7. Germline loops: CDR1 MNHEY, CDR2 SVGEGT. Sequencing was done on a sample of blood. The clonotype originates from a man aged 25-45 years in good health. The chain is built from TRBV6-2 or TRBV6-3 and TRBJ1-4; 10 bases are a match to TRBD1. CDR3: CASSRPGQGPEKLFF. In DNA form, the CDR3 reads TGTGCCAGCAGTCGGCCGGGACAGGGGCCTGAAAAACTGTTTTTT.